This T cell receptor (beta chain) was identified during a study of blood T cell repertoires in COVID-19. Study summary: Samples taken during acute and convalescent COVID-19 were collected in the United States, Italy and Spain.

Profiled with immunoSEQ multiplex PCR; TCRdb holds only in-frame clones, not every one. The table records approximately 470,000 clones, around 90% of them present only once. In assigning cohorts, the study relied on participant-reported clinical history. Recovery among Cohort 3 donors was established by two negative PCRs, clearance, or symptom resolution. The sample comprised PBMCs or T cells enriched from blood (not recorded which). The receptor was derived from a young woman who had recovered from COVID-19.

This CDR3 reads CASSHPQRGDYEQYF. The CDR3, as DNA: TGCGCCAGCAGCCATCCCCAGCGGGGGGACTACGAGCAGTACTTC. The rearrangement uses TRBV4-1 and TRBJ2-7, with TRBD2 identical over 9 bases. Germline values: CDR1 MGHRA, CDR2 YSYEKL. The V and J ends lost 3 bases and 3 bases, in that order; junction bases with no gene match: 6. The CDR3 is 15 residues long.